This T cell receptor beta chain was recovered during a study of metastatic and nonmetastatic thyroid tumors. The CDR3 sequence is 13 residues long. Trimming removed 5 bases from V and 10 bases from J, with 15 bases in between. None of the patients had undergone any treatment ahead of thyroid surgery. From the PCR reads, TCRdb re-called clones with MiXCR. The repertoire holds under 20,000 clones, with roughly 25% as singletons. The sample holds a few counts of this clone. This chain joins TRBV12-3 or TRBV12-4 and TRBJ2-1, with D maybe TRBD1 (6 bases). Source material: tumor tissue. The TCR was taken from a female donor with papillary thyroid cancer or a benign thyroid nodule (not recorded which). Some clones in this sample may be carry-over from other donors' samples. CDR3 region: CASSLSAGTEQFF. The CDR3 region has the DNA TGTGCCAGCAGTCTCAGTGCCGGGACAGAGCAGTTCTTC.